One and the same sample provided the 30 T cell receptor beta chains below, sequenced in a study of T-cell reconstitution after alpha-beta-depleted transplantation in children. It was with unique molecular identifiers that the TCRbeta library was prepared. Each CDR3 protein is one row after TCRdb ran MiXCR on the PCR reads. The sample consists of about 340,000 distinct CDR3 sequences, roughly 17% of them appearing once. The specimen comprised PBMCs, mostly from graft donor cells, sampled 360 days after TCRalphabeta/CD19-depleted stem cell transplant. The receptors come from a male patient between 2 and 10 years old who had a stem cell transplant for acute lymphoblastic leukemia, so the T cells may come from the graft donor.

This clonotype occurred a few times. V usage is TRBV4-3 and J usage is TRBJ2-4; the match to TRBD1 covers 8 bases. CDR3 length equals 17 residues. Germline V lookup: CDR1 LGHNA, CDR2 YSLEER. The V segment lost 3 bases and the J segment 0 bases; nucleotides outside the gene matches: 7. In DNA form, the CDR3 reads TGCGCCAGCAGCCAGGCTACAGGGGGACTAGCCAAAAACATTCAGTACTTC. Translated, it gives CASSQATGGLAKNIQYF.

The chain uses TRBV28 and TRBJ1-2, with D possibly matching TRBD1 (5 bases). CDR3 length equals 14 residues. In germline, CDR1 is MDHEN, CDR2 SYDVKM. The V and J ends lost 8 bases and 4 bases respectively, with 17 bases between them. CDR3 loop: CASRTTGLPYGYTF. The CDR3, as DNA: TGTGCCAGCCGCACCACGGGACTGCCCTATGGCTACACCTTC.

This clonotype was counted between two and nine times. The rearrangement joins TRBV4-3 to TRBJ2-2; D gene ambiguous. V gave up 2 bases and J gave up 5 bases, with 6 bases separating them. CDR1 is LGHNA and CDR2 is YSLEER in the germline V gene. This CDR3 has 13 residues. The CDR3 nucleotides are TGCGCCAGCAGCCAACGCCCTACCGGGGAGCTGTTTTTT. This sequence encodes CASSQRPTGELFF.

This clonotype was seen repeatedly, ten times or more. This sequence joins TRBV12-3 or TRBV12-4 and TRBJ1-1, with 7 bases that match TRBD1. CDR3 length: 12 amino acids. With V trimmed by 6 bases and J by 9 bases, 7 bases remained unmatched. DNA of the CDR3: TGTGCCAGCAGGGGGGGGACAGTCAAAGCTTTCTTT. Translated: CASRGGTVKAFF.

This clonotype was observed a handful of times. This CDR3 is CASRPGLAGGYYEQYF. DNA for the CDR3: TGTGCCAGCAGGCCGGGACTAGCGGGAGGGTATTACGAGCAGTACTTC. This chain joins TRBV12-3 or TRBV12-4 and TRBJ2-7; 16 nucleotides line up with TRBD2. The CDR3 extends over 16 amino acids. With 6 bases clipped from V and 4 bases from J, the junction kept 6 bases outside the gene matches.

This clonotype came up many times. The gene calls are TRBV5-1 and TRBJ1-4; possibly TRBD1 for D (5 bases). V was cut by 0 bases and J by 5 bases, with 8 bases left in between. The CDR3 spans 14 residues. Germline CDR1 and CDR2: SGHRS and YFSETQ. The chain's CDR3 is CASSLVPGNEKLFF. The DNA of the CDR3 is TGCGCCAGCAGCTTGGTGCCAGGGAATGAAAAACTGTTTTTT.

CDR3 protein: CASSLALTSGNYNEQFF. CDR3 in DNA: TGTGCCAGCAGTTTAGCCTTGACTAGCGGGAACTACAATGAGCAGTTCTTC. The rearrangement uses TRBV12-3 or TRBV12-4 and TRBJ2-1; 11 nucleotides match TRBD2. This CDR3 is built from 17 residues. The V segment lost 0 bases and the J segment 3 bases; nucleotides outside the gene matches: 4.

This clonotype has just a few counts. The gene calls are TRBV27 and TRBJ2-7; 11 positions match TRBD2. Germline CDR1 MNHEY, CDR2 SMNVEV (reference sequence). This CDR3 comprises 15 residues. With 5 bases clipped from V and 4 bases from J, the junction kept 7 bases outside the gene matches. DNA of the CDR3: TGTGCCAGCAGTCCACTAGCGGGAGTTGGGTACGAGCAGTACTTC. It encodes CASSPLAGVGYEQYF.

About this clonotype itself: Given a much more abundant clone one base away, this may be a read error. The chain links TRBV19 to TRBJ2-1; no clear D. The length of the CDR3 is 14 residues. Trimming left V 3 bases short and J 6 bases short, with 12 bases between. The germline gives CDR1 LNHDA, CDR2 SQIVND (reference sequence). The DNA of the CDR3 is TGTGCCAGTAGTATGACTTTTCCCCCCAATGAGCAGTTCTTC. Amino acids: CASSMTFPPNEQFF.

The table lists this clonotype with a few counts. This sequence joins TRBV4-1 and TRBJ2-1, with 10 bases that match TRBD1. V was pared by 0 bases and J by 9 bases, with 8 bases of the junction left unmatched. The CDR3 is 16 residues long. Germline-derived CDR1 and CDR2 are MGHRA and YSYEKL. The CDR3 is CASSQDRVTGGIEQFF. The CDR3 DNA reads TGCGCCAGCAGCCAAGATAGGGTGACAGGGGGCATTGAGCAGTTCTTC.

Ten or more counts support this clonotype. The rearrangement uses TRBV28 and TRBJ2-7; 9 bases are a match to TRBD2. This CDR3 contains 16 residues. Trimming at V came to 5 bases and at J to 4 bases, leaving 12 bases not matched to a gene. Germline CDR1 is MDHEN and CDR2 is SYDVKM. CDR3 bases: TGTGCCAGCAGTATACAACCGGGACTAGCCTTTTACGAGCAGTACTTC. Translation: CASSIQPGLAFYEQYF.

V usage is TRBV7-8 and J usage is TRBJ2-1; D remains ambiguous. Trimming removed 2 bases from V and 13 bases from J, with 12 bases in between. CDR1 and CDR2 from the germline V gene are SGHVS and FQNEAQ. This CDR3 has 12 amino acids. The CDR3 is CASSLIRRPQFF. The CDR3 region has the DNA TGTGCCAGCAGCTTAATCCGACGGCCTCAGTTCTTC.

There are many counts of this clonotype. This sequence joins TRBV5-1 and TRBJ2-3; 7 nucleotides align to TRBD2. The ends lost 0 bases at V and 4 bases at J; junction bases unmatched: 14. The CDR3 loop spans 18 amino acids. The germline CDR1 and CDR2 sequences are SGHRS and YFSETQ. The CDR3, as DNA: TGCGCCAGCAGCTTGGCGGGCGGGGGTTCAATTCGTCCAGATACGCAGTATTTT. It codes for CASSLAGGGSIRPDTQYF.

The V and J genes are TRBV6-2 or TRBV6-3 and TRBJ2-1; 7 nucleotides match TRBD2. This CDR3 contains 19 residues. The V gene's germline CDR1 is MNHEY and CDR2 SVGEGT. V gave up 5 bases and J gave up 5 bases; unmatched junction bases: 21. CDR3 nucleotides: TGTGCCAGCAGTCCAGGACTAGTGGGAGAAGGGCACCGTCACAATGAGCAGTTCTTC. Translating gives CASSPGLVGEGHRHNEQFF.

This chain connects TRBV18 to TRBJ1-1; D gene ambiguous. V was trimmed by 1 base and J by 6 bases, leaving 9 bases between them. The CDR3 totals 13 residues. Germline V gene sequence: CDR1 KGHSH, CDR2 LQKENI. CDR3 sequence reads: CASSPLRGAEAFF. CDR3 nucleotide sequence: TGTGCCAGCTCACCACTCCGGGGAGCTGAAGCTTTCTTT.

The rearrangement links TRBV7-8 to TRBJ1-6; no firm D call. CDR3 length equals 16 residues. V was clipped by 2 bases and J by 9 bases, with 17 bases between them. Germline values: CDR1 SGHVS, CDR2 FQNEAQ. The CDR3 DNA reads TGTGCCAGCAGCTTACGTTCCGAGACTGTGTCTTCACCCCTCCACTTT. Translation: CASSLRSETVSSPLHF.

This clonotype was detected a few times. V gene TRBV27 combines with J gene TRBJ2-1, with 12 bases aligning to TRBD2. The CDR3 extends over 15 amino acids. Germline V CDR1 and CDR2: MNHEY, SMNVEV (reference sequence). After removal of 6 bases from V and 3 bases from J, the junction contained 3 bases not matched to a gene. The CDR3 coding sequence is TGTGCCAGCAGAAAGGGACTAGCGGGCTACAATGAGCAGTTCTTC. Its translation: CASRKGLAGYNEQFF.

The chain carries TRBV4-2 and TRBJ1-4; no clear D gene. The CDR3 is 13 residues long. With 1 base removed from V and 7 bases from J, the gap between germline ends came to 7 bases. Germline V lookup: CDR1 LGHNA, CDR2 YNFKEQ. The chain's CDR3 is CASSQGGFEKLFF. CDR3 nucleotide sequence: TGTGCCAGCAGCCAAGGAGGTTTTGAAAAACTGTTTTTT.

The CDR3 bases are TGTGCCAGCAGCTGGGGGACCCACTCCTACAATGAGCAGTTCTTC. Its translation: CASSWGTHSYNEQFF. The chain recombines TRBV11-2 with TRBJ2-1, with D perhaps given as TRBD1 or TRBD2 (5 bases each). This CDR3 has 15 amino acids. Germline CDR1 reads SGHAT; CDR2 reads FQNNGV. V dropped 4 bases and J dropped 0 bases, with 10 bases sitting between them.

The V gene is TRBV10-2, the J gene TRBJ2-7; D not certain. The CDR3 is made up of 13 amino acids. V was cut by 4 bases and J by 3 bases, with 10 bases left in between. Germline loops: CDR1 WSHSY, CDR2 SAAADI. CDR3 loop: CASSVEAYYEQYF. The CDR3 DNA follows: TGCGCCAGCAGTGTTGAGGCCTACTACGAGCAGTACTTC.

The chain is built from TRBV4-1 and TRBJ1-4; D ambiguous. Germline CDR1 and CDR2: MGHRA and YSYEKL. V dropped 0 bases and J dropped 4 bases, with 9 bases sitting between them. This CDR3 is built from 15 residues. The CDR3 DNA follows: TGCGCCAGCAGCCAAGAACCGTACCTTAATGAAAAACTGTTTTTT. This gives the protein CASSQEPYLNEKLFF.

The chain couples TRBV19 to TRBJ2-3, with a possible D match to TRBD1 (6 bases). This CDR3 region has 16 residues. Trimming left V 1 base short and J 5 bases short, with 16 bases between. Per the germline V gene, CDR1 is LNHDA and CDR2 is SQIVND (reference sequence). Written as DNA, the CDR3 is TGTGCCAGTAGTATAGGCAGGGGCAGCGGTCTAGATACGCAGTATTTT. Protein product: CASSIGRGSGLDTQYF.

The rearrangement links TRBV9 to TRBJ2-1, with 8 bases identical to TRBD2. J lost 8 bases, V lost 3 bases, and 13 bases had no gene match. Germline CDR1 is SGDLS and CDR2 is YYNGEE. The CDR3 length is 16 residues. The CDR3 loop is CASSAGRGTSWHEQFF. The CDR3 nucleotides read TGTGCCAGCAGCGCTGGACGAGGGACTAGTTGGCATGAGCAGTTCTTC.

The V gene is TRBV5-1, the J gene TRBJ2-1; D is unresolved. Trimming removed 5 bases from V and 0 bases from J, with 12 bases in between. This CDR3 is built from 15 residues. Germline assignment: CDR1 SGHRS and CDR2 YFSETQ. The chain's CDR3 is CASRPSISSYNEQFF. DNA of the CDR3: TGCGCCAGCAGGCCGAGTATAAGCTCCTACAATGAGCAGTTCTTC.

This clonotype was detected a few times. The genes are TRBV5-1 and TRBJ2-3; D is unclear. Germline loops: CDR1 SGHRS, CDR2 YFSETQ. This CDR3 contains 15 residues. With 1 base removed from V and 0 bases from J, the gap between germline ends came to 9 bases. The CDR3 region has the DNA TGCGCCAGCAGCTTGTACCCGGTGAGCACAGATACGCAGTATTTT. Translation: CASSLYPVSTDTQYF.

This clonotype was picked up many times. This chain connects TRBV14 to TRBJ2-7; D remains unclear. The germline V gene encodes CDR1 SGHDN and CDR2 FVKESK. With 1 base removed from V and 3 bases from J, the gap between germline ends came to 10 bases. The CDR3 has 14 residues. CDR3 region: CASSQGIRDYEQYF. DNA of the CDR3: TGTGCCAGCAGCCAAGGGATCCGTGACTACGAGCAGTACTTC.

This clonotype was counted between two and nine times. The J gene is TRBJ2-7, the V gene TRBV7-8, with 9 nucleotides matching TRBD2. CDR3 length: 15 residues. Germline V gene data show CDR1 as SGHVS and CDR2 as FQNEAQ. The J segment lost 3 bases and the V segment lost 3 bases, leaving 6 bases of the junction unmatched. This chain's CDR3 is CASSLLSGSDYEQYF. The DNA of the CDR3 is TGTGCCAGCAGCTTGCTTAGCGGGAGTGACTACGAGCAGTACTTC. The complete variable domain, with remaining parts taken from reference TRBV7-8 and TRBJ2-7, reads GAGVSQSPRYKVAKRGQDVALRCDPISGHVSLFWYQQALGQGPEFLTYFQNEAQLDKSGLPSDRFFAERPEGSVSTLKIQRTQQEDSAVYLCASSLLSGSDYEQYFGPGTRLTVT.

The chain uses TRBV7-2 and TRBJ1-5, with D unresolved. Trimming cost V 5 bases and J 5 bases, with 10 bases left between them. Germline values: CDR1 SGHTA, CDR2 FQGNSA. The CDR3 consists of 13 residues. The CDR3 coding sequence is TGTGCCAGCAGCCCCGTCCGAGATCAGCCCCAGCATTTT. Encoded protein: CASSPVRDQPQHF.

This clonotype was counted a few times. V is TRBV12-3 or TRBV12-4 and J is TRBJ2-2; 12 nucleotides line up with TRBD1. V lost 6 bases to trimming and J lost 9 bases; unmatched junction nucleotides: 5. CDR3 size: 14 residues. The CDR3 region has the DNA TGTGCCAGCAGCCGGGACAGGGGGCCGTGGGAGCTGTTTTTT. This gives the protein CASSRDRGPWELFF.

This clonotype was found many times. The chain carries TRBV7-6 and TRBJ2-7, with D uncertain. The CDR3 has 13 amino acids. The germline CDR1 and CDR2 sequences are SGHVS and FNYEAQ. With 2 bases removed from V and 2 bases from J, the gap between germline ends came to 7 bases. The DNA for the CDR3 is TGTGCCAGCAGCTTAACGAGCACCTACGAGCAGTACTTC. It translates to CASSLTSTYEQYF. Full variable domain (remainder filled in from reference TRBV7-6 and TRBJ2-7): GAGVSQSPRYKVTKRGQDVALRCDPISGHVSLYWYRQALGQGPEFLTYFNYEAQQDKSGLPNDRFSAERPEGSISTLTIQRTEQRDSAMYRCASSLTSTYEQYFGPGTRLTVT.